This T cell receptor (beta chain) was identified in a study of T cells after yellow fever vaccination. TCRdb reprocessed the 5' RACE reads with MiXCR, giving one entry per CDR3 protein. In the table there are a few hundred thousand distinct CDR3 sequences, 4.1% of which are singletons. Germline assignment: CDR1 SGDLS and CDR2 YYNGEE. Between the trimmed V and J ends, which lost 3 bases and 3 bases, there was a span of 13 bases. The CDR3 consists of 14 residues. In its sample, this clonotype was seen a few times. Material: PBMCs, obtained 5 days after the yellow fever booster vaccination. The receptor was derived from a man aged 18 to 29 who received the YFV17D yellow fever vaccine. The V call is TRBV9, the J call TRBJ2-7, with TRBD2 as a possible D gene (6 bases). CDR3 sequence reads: CASSGRDSNYEQYF. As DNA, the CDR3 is TGTGCCAGCAGCGGCCGGGACTCTAACTACGAGCAGTACTTC.